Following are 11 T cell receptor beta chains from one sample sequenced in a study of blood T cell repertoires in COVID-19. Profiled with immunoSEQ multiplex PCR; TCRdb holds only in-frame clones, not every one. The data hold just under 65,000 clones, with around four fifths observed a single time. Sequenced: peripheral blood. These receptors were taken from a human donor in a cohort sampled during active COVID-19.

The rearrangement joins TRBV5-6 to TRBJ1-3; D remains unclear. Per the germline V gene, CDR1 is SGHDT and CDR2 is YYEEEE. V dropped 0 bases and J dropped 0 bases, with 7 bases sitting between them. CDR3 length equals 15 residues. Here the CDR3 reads CASSLDLYSGNTIYF. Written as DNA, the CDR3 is TGTGCCAGCAGCTTGGACCTCTACTCTGGAAACACCATATATTTT. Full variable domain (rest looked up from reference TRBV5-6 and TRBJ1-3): DAGVTQSPTHLIKTRGQQVTLRCSPKSGHDTVSWYQQALGQGPQFIFQYYEEEERQRGNFPDRFSGHQFPNYSSELNVNALLLGDSALYLCASSLDLYSGNTIYFGEGSWLTVV.

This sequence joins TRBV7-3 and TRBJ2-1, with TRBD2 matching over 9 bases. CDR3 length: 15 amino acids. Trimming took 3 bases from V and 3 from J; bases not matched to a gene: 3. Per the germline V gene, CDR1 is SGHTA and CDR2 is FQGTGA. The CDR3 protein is CASSLSGGIYNEQFF. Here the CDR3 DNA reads TGTGCCAGCAGCTTGAGCGGGGGGATCTACAATGAGCAGTTCTTC. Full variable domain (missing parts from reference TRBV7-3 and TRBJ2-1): GAGVSQTPSNKVTEKGKYVELRCDPISGHTALYWYRQSLGQGPEFLIYFQGTGAADDSGLPNDRFFAVRPEGSVSTLKIQRTERGDSAVYLCASSLSGGIYNEQFFGPGTRLTVL.

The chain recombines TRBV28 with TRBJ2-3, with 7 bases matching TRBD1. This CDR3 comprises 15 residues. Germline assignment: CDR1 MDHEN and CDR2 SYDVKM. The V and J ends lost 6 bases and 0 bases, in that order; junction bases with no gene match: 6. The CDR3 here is CASRGTDPSTDTQYF. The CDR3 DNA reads TGTGCCAGCAGAGGGACAGACCCTAGCACAGATACGCAGTATTTT. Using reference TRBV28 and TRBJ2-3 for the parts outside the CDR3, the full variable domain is DVKVTQSSRYLVKRTGEKVFLECVQDMDHENMFWYRQDPGLGLRLIYFSYDVKMKEKGDIPEGYSVSREKKERFSLILESASTNQTSMYLCASRGTDPSTDTQYFGPGTRLTVL.

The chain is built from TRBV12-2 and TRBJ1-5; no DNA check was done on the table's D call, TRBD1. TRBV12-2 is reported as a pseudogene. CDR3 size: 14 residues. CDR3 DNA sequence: TGTGCAAGTCGCTTAGCCCGGGACAGACCGGGCCAGCATTTT. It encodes CASRLARDRPGQHF.

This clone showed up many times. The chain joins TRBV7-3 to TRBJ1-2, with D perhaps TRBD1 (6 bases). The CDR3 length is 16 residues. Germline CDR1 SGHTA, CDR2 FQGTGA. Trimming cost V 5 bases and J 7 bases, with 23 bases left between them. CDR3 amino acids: CASSPQTGSRAGGYTF. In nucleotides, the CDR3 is TGTGCCAGCAGCCCCCAAACAGGGAGTAGGGCCGGTGGCTACACCTTC.

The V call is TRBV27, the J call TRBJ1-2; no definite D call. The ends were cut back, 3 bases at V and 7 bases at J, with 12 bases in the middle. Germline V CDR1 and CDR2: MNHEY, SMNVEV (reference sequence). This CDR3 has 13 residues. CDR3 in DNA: TGTGCCAGCAGTTTGAACGCCCGAGGTGGCTACACCTTC. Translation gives CASSLNARGGYTF.

The CDR3 here is CASTPIVSNTEAFF. The CDR3, as DNA: TGTGCCAGTACCCCCATAGTTTCGAACACTGAAGCTTTCTTT. The V and J genes are TRBV19 and TRBJ1-1; D unclear. V lost 7 bases to trimming and J lost 1 base, with 13 bases between them. Germline V CDR1 and CDR2: LNHDA, SQIVND (reference sequence). The CDR3 runs to 14 residues.

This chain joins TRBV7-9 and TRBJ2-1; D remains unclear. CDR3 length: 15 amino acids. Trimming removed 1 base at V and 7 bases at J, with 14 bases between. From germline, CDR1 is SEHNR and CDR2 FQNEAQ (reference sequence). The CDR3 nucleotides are TGTGCCAGCAGCTTAGATACCGGCCGGCGGAATGAGCAGTTCTTC. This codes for CASSLDTGRRNEQFF.

The CDR3 nucleotides are TGCGCCAGCAGCTTTCAGGCTAGCGGGGGATTAGACAATGAGCAGTTCTTC. As protein: CASSFQASGGLDNEQFF. The genes are TRBV5-1 and TRBJ2-1; 10 positions agree with TRBD2. The trim removed 2 bases at V and 5 bases at J, leaving 10 bases unmatched. The CDR3 totals 17 residues. From germline, CDR1 is SGHRS and CDR2 YFSETQ.

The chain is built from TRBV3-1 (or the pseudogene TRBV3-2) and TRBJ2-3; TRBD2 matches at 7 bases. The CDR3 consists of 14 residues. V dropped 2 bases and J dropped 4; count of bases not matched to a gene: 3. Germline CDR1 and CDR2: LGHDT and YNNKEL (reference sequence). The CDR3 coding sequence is TGTGCCAGCAGCCAAAGGGGAGGGGCAGATACGCAGTATTTT. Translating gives CASSQRGGADTQYF.

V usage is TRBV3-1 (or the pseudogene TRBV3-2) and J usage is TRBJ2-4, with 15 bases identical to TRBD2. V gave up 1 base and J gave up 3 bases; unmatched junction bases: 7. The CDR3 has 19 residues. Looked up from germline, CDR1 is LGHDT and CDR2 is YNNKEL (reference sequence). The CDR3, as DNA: TGTGCCAGCAGCCAAGCCCCGGGACTAGCGGGGGGCCGCAAAAACATTCAGTACTTC. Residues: CASSQAPGLAGGRKNIQYF.